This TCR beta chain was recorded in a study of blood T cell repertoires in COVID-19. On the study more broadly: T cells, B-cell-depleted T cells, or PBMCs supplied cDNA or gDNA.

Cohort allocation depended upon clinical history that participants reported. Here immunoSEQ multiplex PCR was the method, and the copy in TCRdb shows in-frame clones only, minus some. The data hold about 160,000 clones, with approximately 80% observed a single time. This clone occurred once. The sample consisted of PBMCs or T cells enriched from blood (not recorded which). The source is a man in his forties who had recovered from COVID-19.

The CDR3 protein is CASSVALGHPFTEAFF. CDR3 DNA sequence: TGTGCCAGCAGCGTAGCCCTGGGACACCCTTTCACTGAAGCTTTCTTT. The chain combines TRBV9 with TRBJ1-1; D might be TRBD1 (6 bases). The germline gives CDR1 SGDLS, CDR2 YYNGEE. Trimming removed 0 bases at V and 4 bases at J, with 16 bases between. This CDR3 spans 16 amino acids.